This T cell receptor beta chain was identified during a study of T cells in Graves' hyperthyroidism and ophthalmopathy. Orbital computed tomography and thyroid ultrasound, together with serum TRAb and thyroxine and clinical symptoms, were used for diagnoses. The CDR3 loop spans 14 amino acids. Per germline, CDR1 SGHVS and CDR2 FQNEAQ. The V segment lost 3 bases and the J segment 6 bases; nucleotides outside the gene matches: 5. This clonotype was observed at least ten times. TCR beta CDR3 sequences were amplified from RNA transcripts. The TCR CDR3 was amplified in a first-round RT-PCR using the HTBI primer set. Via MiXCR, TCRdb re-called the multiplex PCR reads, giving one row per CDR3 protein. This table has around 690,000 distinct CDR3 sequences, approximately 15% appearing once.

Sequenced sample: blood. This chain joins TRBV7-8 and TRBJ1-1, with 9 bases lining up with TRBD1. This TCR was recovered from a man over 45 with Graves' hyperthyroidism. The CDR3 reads CASSFDRGAAEAFF. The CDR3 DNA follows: TGTGCCAGCAGCTTTGACAGGGGGGCCGCTGAAGCTTTCTTT. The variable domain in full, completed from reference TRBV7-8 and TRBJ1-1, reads GAGVSQSPRYKVAKRGQDVALRCDPISGHVSLFWYQQALGQGPEFLTYFQNEAQLDKSGLPSDRFFAERPEGSVSTLKIQRTQQEDSAVYLCASSFDRGAAEAFFGQGTRLTVV.